The rows below give T cell receptor beta chains drawn from one sample of a study of post-analysis software for immune sequencing data. Using its own MiXCR run on the PCR reads, TCRdb lists one record per CDR3 protein. Among about 200,000 distinct CDR3 sequences, approximately 29% were seen once, and the ten largest hold roughly 3.4%. Sequencing input: blood. The source of these receptors is a girl aged 2-17 years with multiple sclerosis. The CDR3 runs from the conserved cysteine through the conserved F or W. Each record gives: J gene, V gene, CDR3 protein.

TRBJ2-2 | TRBV3-1 | CASSQGRRGRTGELFF
TRBJ1-6 | TRBV5-1 | CASSLAGGYSPLHF
TRBJ2-7 | TRBV15 | CATRIGAGAGQYF
TRBJ2-7 | TRBV15 | CATSREPIDEQYF
TRBJ2-3 | TRBV28 | CASTPGRGSDSTDTQYF
TRBJ2-7 | TRBV20-1 | CSAPNRGPDYEQYF
TRBJ1-6 | TRBV20-1 | CSASPAHGRGSPLHF
TRBJ2-5 | TRBV20-1 | CSALRPVQETQYF
TRBJ1-1 | TRBV7-9 | CASSLVRTRGTEAFF
TRBJ2-1 | TRBV7-2 | CASRAGRSSYNEQFF
TRBJ2-1 | TRBV20-1 | CSARDRTLRDEQFF
TRBJ2-3 | TRBV2 | CASSGAGPTRDTQYF
TRBJ1-6 | TRBV20-1 | CSAKNRVRGPLHF
TRBJ2-1 | TRBV7-8 | CASSWTSSWNEQFF
TRBJ1-1 | TRBV28 | CASSPPGQSEAFF
TRBJ2-1 | TRBV4-1 | CASRRSEREDEQFF
NA | TRBV4-2 | CASSLAGDYNEQYF
TRBJ1-1 | TRBV20-1 | CSARDFLRRGENTEAFF
TRBJ2-7 | TRBV28 | CASSRTRLYRVLPNLSYEQYF
TRBJ2-3 | TRBV5-1 | CASSLETPPTDTQYF
TRBJ2-3 | TRBV20-1 | CSAGPRRGITDTQYF
TRBJ2-7 | TRBV10-2 | CASSESGIPYEQYF
TRBJ2-1 | TRBV27 | CASERTGGDEQFF
TRBJ1-6 | TRBV20-1 | CSANQGAGGHSPLHF